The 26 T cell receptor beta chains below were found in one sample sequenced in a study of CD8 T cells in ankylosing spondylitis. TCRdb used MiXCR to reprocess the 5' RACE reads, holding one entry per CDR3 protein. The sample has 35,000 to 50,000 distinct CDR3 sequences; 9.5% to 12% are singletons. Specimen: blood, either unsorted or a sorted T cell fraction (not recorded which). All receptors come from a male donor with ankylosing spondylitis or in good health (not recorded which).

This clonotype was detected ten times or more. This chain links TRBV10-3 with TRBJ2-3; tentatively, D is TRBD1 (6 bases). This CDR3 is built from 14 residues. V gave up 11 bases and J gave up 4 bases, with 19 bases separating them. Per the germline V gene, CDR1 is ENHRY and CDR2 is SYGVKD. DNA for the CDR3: TGTGCCTCCCTACAGGGTTTGGGTCCAGATACGCAGTATTTT. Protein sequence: CASLQGLGPDTQYF.

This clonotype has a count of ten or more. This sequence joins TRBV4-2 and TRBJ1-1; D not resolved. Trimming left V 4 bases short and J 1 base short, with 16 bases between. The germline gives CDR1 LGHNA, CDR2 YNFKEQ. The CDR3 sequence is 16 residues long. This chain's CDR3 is CASSPDVGQENTEAFF. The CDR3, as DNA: TGTGCCAGCAGCCCCGACGTCGGCCAGGAGAACACTGAAGCTTTCTTT.

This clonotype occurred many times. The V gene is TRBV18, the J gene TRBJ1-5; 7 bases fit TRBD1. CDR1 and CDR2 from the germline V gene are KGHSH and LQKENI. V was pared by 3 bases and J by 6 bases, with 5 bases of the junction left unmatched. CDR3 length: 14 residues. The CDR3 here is CASSPDRLGQPQHF. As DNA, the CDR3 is TGTGCCAGCTCACCGGACAGGCTGGGTCAGCCCCAGCATTTT.

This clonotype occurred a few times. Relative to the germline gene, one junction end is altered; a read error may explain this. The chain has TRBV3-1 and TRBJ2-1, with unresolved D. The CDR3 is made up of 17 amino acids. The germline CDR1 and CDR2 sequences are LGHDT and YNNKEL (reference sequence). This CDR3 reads CASCQASRRLGSNEQFF. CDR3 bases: TGTGCCAGCTGCCAAGCCTCCCGCAGGCTGGGGTCCAATGAGCAGTTCTTC.

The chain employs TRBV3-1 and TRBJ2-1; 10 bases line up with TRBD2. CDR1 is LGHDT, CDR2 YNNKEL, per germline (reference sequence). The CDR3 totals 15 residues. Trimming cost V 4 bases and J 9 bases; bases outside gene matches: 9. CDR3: CASSPRFSGGSEQFF. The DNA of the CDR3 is TGTGCCAGCAGCCCCCGGTTTAGCGGGGGGAGTGAGCAGTTCTTC.

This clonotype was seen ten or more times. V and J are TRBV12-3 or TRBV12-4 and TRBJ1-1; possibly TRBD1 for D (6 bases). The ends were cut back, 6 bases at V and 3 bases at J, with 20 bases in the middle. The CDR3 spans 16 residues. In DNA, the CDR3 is TGTGCCAGCAGACCCGGCCCAAGGGGGAGGCACACTGAAGCTTTCTTT. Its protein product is CASRPGPRGRHTEAFF.

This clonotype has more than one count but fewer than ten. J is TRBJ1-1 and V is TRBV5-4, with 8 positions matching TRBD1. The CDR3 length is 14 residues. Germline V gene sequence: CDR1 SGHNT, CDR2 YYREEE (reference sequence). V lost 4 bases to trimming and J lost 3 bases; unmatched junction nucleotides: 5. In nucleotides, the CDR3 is TGTGCCAGCAGCGTTCAGGGGGCAGACACTGAAGCTTTCTTT. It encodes CASSVQGADTEAFF.

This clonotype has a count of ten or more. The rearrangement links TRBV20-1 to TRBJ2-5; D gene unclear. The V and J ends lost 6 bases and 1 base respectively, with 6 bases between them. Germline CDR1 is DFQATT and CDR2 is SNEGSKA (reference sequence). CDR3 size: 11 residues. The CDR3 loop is CSALLQETQYF. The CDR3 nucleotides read TGCAGTGCCCTACTCCAAGAGACCCAGTACTTC.

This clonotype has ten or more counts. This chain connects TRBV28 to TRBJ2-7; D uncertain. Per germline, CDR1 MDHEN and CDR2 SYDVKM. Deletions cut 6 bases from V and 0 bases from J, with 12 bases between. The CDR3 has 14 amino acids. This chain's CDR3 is CASSPTTSSYEQYF. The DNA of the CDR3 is TGTGCCAGCAGCCCGACGACGAGCTCCTACGAGCAGTACTTC.

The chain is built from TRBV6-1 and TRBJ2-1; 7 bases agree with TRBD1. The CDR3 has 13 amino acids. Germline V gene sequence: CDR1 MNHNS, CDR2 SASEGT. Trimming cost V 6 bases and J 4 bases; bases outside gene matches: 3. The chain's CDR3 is CASSTGEYNEQFF. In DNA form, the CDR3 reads TGTGCCAGCAGCACAGGGGAGTACAATGAGCAGTTCTTC.

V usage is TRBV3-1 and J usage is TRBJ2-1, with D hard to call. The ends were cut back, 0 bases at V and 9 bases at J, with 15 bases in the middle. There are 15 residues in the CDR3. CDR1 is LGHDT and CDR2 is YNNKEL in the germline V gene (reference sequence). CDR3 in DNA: TGTGCCAGCAGCCAAGAAGTCGGCTTCGTTGGTGAGCAGTTCTTC. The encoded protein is CASSQEVGFVGEQFF.

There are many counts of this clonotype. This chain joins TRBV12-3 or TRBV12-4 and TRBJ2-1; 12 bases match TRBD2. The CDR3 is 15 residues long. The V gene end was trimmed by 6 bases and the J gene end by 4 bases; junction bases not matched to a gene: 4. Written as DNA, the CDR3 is TGTGCCAGCAGCCGACTAGCGGGGGCGTACAATGAGCAGTTCTTC. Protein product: CASSRLAGAYNEQFF.

DNA of the CDR3: TGTGCCAGCAGTTTTCTAGTCTACGAGCAGTACTTC. Its translation is CASSFLVYEQYF. This chain uses TRBV12-3 or TRBV12-4 with TRBJ2-7; D not certain. The CDR3 totals 12 residues. The ends were cut back, 3 bases at V and 3 bases at J, with 6 bases in the middle.

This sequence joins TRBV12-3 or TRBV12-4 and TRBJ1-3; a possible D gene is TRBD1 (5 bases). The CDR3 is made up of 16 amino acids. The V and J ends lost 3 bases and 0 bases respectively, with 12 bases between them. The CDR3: CASSFVPGSSGNTIYF. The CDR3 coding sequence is TGTGCCAGCAGTTTTGTCCCAGGGAGCTCTGGAAACACCATATATTTT.

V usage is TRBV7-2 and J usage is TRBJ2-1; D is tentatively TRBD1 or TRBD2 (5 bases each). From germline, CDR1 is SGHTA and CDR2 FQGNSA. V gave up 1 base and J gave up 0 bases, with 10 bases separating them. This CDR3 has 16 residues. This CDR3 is CASSLGPGSSYNEQFF. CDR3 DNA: TGTGCCAGCAGCTTAGGACCAGGGAGCTCCTACAATGAGCAGTTCTTC.

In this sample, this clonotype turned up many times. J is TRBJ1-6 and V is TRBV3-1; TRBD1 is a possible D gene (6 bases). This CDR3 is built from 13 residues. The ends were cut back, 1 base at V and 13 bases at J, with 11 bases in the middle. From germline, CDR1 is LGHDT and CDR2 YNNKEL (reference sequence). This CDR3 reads CASSQGVGAPLHF. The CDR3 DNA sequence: TGTGCCAGCAGCCAAGGCGTGGGGGCCCCCCTCCACTTT.

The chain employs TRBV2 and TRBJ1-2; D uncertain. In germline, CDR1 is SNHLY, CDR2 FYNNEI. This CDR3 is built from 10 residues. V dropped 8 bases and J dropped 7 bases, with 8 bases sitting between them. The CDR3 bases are TGTGCCAGCGGCGAAGTTGGCTACACCTTC. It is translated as CASGEVGYTF. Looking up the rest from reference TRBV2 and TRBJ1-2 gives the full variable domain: EPEVTQTPSHQVTQMGQEVILRCVPISNHLYFYWYRQILGQKVEFLVSFYNNEISEKSEIFDDQFSVERPDGSNFTLKIRSTKLEDSAMYFCASGEVGYTFGSGTRLTVV.

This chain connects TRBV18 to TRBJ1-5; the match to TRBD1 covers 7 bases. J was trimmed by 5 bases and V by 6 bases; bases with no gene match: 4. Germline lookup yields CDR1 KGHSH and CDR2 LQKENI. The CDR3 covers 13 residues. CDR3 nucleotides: TGTGCCAGCTCCCCTCAGGGGGATCAGCCCCAGCATTTT. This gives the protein CASSPQGDQPQHF.

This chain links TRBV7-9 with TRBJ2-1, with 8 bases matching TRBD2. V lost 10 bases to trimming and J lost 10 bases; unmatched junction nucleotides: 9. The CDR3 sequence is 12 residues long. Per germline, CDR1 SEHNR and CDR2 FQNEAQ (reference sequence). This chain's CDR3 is CATQGLVGEQFF. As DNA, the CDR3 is TGTGCCACCCAGGGACTAGTGGGAGAGCAGTTCTTC.

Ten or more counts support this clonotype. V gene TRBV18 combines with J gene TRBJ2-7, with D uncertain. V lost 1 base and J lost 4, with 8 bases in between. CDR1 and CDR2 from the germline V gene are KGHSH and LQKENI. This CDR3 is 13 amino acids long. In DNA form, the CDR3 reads TGTGCCAGCTCACCACAGAGCTATTACGAGCAGTACTTC. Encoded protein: CASSPQSYYEQYF.

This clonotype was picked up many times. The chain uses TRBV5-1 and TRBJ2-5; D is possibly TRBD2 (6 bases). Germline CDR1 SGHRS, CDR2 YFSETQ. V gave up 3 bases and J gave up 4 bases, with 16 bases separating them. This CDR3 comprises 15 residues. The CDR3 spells CASSSAGPVGETQYF. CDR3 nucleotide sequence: TGCGCCAGCAGCTCCGCGGGACCCGTAGGAGAGACCCAGTACTTC.

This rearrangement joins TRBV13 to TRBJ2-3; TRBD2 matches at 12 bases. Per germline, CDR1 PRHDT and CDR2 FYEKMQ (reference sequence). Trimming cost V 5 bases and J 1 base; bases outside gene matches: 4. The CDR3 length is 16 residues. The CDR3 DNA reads TGTGCCAGCAGCACCCGGACTAGCGGGGGCACAGATACGCAGTATTTT. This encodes CASSTRTSGGTDTQYF.

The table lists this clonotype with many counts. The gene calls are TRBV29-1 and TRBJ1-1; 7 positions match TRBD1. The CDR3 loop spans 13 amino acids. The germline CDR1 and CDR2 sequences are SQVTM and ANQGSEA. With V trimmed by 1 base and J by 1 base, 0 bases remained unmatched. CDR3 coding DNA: TGCAGCGTTGAAGCAGGGGGGAACACTGAAGCTTTCTTT. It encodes CSVEAGGNTEAFF.

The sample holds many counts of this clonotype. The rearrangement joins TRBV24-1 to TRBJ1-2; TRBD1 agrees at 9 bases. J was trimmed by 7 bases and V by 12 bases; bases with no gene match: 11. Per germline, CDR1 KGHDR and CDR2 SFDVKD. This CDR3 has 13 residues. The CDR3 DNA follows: TGTGCCGCTGGGGACAGGGAGCTCGGTGGCTACACCTTC. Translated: CAAGDRELGGYTF.

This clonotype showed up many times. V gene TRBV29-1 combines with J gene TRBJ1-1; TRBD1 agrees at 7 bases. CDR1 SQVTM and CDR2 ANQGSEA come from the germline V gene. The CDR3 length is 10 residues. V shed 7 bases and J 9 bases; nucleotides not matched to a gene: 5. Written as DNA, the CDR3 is TGCAGCGCGGAGACAGGGAAAGCTTTCTTT. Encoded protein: CSAETGKAFF.

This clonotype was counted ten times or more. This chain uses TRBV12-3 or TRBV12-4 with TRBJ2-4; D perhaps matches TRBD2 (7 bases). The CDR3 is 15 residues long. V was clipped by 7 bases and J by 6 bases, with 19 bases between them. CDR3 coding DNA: TGTGCCAGCACCTGGGGGGGGCCGGTGAGAAACATTCAGTACTTC. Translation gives CASTWGGPVRNIQYF.